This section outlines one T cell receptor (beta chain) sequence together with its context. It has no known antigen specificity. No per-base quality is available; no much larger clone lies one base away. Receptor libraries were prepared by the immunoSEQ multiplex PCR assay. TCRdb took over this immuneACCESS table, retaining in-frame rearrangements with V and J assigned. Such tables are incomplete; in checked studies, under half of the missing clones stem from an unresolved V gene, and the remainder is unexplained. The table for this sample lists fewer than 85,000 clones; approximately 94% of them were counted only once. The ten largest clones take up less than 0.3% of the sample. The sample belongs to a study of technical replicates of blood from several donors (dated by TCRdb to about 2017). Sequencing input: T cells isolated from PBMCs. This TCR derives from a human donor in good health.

The nucleotide sequence is TGTGCCAGTACAGGGACAGGGTCCTACGAGCAGTACTTC. Translated, this gives CASTGTGSYEQYF. The V and J genes are TRBV19 and TRBJ2-7, with 9 middle bases fitting TRBD1. Including cysteine and phenylalanine, the CDR3 has 13 amino acids. The DNA shown is the 39-base CDR3, in frame from base 1. Via the germline V gene (reference sequence), CDR1 is LNHDA and CDR2 SQIVND. Relative to germline, V is missing 7 bases and J is missing 1 base, with 2 bases of the junction outside any gene match.